The 19 T cell receptor beta chains below all came from one sample that was sequenced in a study of blood T cell repertoires in COVID-19. Sequenced by immunoSEQ multiplex PCR; TCRdb stores in-frame clones only, minus some. The table shows some 73,000 clones, with around 77% occurring only once. Sequencing input: peripheral blood. These receptors were taken from a man between 70 and 80 years old with COVID-19, enrolled during active disease.

The chain joins TRBV29-1 to TRBJ2-7, with TRBD1 identical over 7 bases. The CDR3 consists of 13 residues. The J segment lost 0 bases and the V segment lost 5 bases, leaving 4 bases of the junction unmatched. Germline V gives CDR1 SQVTM, CDR2 ANQGSEA. For the CDR3, the DNA is TGCAGCGTTTTGACAGGGTCCTCCTACGAGCAGTACTTC. It is translated as CSVLTGSSYEQYF.

A single count supports this clone. This chain uses TRBV4-2 with TRBJ2-3; 9 bases match TRBD1. This CDR3 has 17 residues. V lost 0 bases, J lost 3 bases, and 7 bases stayed unmatched. Germline V gives CDR1 LGHNA, CDR2 YNFKEQ. The CDR3 reads CASSQESGTGLTDTQYF. CDR3 bases: TGTGCCAGCAGCCAAGAGTCCGGGACAGGGCTGACAGATACGCAGTATTTT.

This chain joins TRBV7-2 and TRBJ2-4; TRBD1 matches at 10 bases. The length of the CDR3 is 19 residues. CDR1 and CDR2 (germline): SGHTA, FQGNSA. J lost 0 bases, V lost 5 bases, and 13 bases had no gene match. This CDR3 reads CASSPREGQGEKAKNIQYF. The CDR3 DNA reads TGTGCCAGCAGCCCGCGGGAAGGACAGGGGGAGAAAGCCAAAAACATTCAGTACTTC.

J is TRBJ2-7 and V is TRBV6-5; 10 positions match TRBD2. The germline V gene encodes CDR1 MNHEY and CDR2 SVGAGI. V lost 0 bases and J lost 3; bases outside the gene matches: 2. CDR3 length: 15 residues. CDR3 nucleotides: TGTGCCAGCAGTTACTCCCCTAGCGGGAGCTACGAGCAGTACTTC. Residues: CASSYSPSGSYEQYF.

This chain joins TRBV28 and TRBJ1-2; D is undetermined. Trimming took off 4 bases at V and 6 bases at J, with 6 bases between the two ends. The CDR3 consists of 11 residues. Germline CDR1 reads MDHEN; CDR2 reads SYDVKM. The CDR3 DNA sequence: TGTGCCAGCAGTTCTTTTCATGGCTACACCTTC. Translated: CASSSFHGYTF.

This chain links TRBV15 with TRBJ2-7; D uncertain. CDR3 length equals 16 residues. Germline lookup yields CDR1 LNHNV and CDR2 YYDKDF (reference sequence). V shed 5 bases and J shed 6 bases, with 23 bases lying between them. CDR3 coding DNA: TGTGCCACCAGCGGTCAGAGGTGGATGGGTTCTGGCGAGCAGTACTTC. Protein sequence: CATSGQRWMGSGEQYF.

The CDR3 DNA follows: TGTGCCAGCAGCCTTGGGACTAGCTTGTACCAAGAGACCCAGTACTTC. Protein: CASSLGTSLYQETQYF. The chain is built from TRBV9 and TRBJ2-5; 9 nucleotides match TRBD2. J gave up 0 bases and V 4 bases, and 7 bases lay outside the gene matches. This CDR3 is 16 amino acids long. Germline CDR1 and CDR2: SGDLS and YYNGEE.

J is TRBJ1-4 and V is TRBV19; 7 bases are a match to TRBD1. The germline gives CDR1 LNHDA, CDR2 SQIVND (reference sequence). The CDR3 is made up of 14 amino acids. V shed 10 bases and J 6 bases; nucleotides not matched to a gene: 11. CDR3 sequence reads: CAITGETGYEKLFF. CDR3 bases: TGTGCCATCACTGGGGAGACAGGGTATGAAAAACTGTTTTTT.

V usage is TRBV20-1 and J usage is TRBJ2-7; maybe TRBD1 (5 bases). Germline-derived CDR1 and CDR2 are DFQATT and SNEGSKA (reference sequence). The CDR3 runs 13 residues. V lost 3 bases and J 7 bases, leaving 16 bases between the germline ends. The CDR3 reads CSASLFDKGEQYF. Here the CDR3 DNA reads TGCAGTGCTAGTCTATTCGATAAGGGGGAGCAGTACTTC.

The CDR3 loop reads CASSYSSAGEQFF. The CDR3 bases are TGTGCCAGCAGTTACTCGAGTGCTGGTGAGCAGTTCTTC. The rearrangement uses TRBV6-5 and TRBJ2-1; unclear D gene. Trimming shortened V by 0 bases and J by 9 bases, and 9 bases separated the two germline ends. The germline V gene has CDR1 MNHEY and CDR2 SVGAGI. This CDR3 region has 13 residues.

The rearrangement uses TRBV19 and TRBJ1-1; D call uncertain. This CDR3 region has 13 residues. The V and J ends lost 6 bases and 2 bases respectively, with 10 bases between them. Germline V gene lookup returns CDR1 LNHDA and CDR2 SQIVND (reference sequence). This chain's CDR3 is CASRRTVNTEAFF. CDR3 in DNA: TGTGCCAGTAGGAGGACTGTTAACACTGAAGCTTTCTTT.

This sequence joins TRBV5-1 and TRBJ2-3; 9 bases match TRBD1. The germline CDR1 and CDR2 sequences are SGHRS and YFSETQ. This CDR3 spans 15 amino acids. Trimming at V came to 3 bases and at J to 4 bases, leaving 6 bases not matched to a gene. Here the CDR3 DNA reads TGCGCCAGCAGCTACGGACAGGGGCAGGCAGATACGCAGTATTTT. Translated: CASSYGQGQADTQYF.

This chain uses TRBV5-1 with TRBJ1-2; D may be TRBD1 (5 bases). The CDR3 sequence is 12 residues long. Germline-derived CDR1 and CDR2 are SGHRS and YFSETQ. Trimming pared 4 bases from V and 8 bases from J, leaving 12 bases between. CDR3 sequence (DNA): TGCGCCAGCAGCCAAAGCAGGGCGGGCTACACCTTC. Amino acid sequence: CASSQSRAGYTF. The variable domain in full, with the rest retrieved from reference TRBV5-1 and TRBJ1-2, is KAGVTQTPRYLIKTRGQQVTLSCSPISGHRSVSWYQQTPGQGLQFLFEYFSETQRNKGNFPGRFSGRQFSNSRSEMNVSTLELGDSALYLCASSQSRAGYTFGSGTRLTVV.

The chain uses TRBV20-1 and TRBJ2-7; the match to TRBD1 covers 7 bases. Losses at the gene ends were 5 bases for V and 5 bases for J; bases not matched to a gene: 12. Germline CDR1 and CDR2: DFQATT and SNEGSKA (reference sequence). CDR3 length equals 14 residues. The chain's CDR3 is CSACEGARVDEQYF. The CDR3 nucleotides read TGCAGTGCTTGTGAGGGGGCACGGGTTGACGAGCAGTACTTC.

This clone was seen only once. The V gene is TRBV6-5, the J gene TRBJ2-7; no reliable D call. Trimming stripped 0 bases from V and 6 bases from J, with 12 bases between. Per the germline V gene, CDR1 is MNHEY and CDR2 is SVGAGI. This CDR3 is 14 amino acids long. The CDR3 protein is CASSYSAVLREQYF. As DNA, the CDR3 is TGTGCCAGCAGTTACTCGGCGGTTCTCCGCGAGCAGTACTTC.

This clone was picked up a small number of times. This chain uses TRBV7-9 with TRBJ2-7; the D is unclear. V was shortened by 1 base and J by 4 bases, with 8 bases between the two germline ends. The CDR3 covers 13 residues. In germline, CDR1 is SEHNR, CDR2 FQNEAQ (reference sequence). The CDR3 coding sequence is TGTGCCAGCAGCTTAGGAGGCAGATACGAGCAGTACTTC. It yields the protein CASSLGGRYEQYF.

The V and J genes are TRBV9 and TRBJ1-6, with unresolved D. This CDR3 comprises 14 residues. Trimming stripped 0 bases from V and 5 bases from J, with 6 bases between. Germline CDR1 SGDLS, CDR2 YYNGEE. This CDR3 reads CASSVGLDNSPLHF. The CDR3 nucleotides are TGTGCCAGCAGCGTAGGACTAGATAATTCACCCCTCCACTTT.

This clone was detected only once. This chain uses TRBV28 with TRBJ1-3, with 7 bases aligning to TRBD1. CDR1 MDHEN and CDR2 SYDVKM come from the germline V gene. This CDR3 comprises 17 residues. V was pared by 3 bases and J by 1 base, with 9 bases of the junction left unmatched. The CDR3 region is CASSFSSTGLSGNTIYF. As DNA, the CDR3 is TGTGCCAGCAGTTTTAGCTCGACAGGGTTATCTGGAAACACCATATATTTT.

The V and J genes are TRBV27 and TRBJ1-4; TRBD1 aligns across 8 bases. Germline CDR1 MNHEY, CDR2 SMNVEV (reference sequence). The CDR3 extends over 16 amino acids. V was clipped by 7 bases and J by 3 bases; unmatched bases: 10. The CDR3 DNA reads as TGTGCCAGCACCAATCACCCAGGGGGCTCTAATGAAAAACTGTTTTTT. Protein: CASTNHPGGSNEKLFF.